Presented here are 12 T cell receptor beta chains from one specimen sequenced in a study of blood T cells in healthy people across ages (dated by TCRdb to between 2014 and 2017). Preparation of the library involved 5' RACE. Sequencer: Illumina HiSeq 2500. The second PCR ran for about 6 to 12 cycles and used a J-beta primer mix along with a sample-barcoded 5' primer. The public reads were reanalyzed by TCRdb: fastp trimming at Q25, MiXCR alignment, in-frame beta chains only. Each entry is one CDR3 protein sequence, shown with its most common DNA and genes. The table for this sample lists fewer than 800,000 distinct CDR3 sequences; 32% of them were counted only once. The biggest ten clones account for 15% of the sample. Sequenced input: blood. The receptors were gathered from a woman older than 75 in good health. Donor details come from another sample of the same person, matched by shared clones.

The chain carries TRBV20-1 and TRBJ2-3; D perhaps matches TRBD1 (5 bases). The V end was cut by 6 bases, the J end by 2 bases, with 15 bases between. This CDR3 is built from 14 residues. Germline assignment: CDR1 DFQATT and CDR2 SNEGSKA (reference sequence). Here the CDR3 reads CSAPRQGITDTQYF. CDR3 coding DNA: TGCAGTGCCCCACGGCAGGGTATCACAGATACGCAGTATTTT.

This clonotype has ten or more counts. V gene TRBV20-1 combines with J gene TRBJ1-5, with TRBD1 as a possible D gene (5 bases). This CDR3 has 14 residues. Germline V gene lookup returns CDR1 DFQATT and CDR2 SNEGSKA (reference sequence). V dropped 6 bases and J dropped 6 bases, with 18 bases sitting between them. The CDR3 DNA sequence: TGCAGTGCCAAGGAGGGAGGGGTGGTTCAGCCCCAGCATTTT. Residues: CSAKEGGVVQPQHF.

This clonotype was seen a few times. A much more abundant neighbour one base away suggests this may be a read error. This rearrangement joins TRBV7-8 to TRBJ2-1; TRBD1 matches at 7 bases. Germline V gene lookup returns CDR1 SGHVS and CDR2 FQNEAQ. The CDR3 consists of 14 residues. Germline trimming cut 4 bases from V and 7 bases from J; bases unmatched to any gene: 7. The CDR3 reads CASSCSSGGNEQFF. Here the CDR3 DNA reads TGTGCCAGCAGCTGTAGCTCAGGGGGAAATGAGCAGTTCTTC.

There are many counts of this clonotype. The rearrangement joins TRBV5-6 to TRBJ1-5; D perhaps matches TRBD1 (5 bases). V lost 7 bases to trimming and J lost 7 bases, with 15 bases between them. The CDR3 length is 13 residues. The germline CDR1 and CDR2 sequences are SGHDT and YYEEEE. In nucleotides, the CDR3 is TGTGCCAGCGCCCCCGGGCGGGACCAGCCCCAGCATTTT. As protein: CASAPGRDQPQHF.

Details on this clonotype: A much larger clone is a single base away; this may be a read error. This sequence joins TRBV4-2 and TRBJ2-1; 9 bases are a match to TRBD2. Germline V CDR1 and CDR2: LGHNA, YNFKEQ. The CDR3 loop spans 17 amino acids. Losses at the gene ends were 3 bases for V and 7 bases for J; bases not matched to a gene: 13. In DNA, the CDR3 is TGTGCCAGCAGCCAGGAGCGGACAGCGGGGGGTAATAATGAGCAGTTCTTC. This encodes CASSQERTAGGNNEQFF.

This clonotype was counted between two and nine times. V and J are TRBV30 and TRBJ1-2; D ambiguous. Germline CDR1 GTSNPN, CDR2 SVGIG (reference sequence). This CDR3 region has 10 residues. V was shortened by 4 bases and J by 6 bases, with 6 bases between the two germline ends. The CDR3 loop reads CAWKGHGYTF. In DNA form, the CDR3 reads TGTGCCTGGAAAGGGCATGGCTACACCTTC.

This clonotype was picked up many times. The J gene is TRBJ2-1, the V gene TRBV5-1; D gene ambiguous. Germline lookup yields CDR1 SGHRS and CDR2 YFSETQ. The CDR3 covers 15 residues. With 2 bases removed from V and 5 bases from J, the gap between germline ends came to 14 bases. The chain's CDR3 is CASSLTAGLNNEQFF. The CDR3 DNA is TGCGCCAGCAGCTTAACCGCCGGCTTAAACAATGAGCAGTTCTTC.

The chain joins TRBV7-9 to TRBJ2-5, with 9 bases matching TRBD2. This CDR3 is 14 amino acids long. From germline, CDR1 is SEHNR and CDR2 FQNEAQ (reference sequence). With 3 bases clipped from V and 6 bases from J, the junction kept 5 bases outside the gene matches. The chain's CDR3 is CASSFAGGPKTQYF. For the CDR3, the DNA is TGTGCCAGCAGCTTCGCGGGGGGGCCGAAGACCCAGTACTTC.

DNA of the CDR3: TGTGCCAGCAGCCCCCTAGTGGGGCACACTGAAGCTTTCTTT. It encodes CASSPLVGHTEAFF. The genes are TRBV6-5 and TRBJ1-1; a possible D gene is TRBD1 (5 bases). The CDR3 extends over 14 amino acids. Trimming left V 6 bases short and J 3 bases short, with 14 bases between. Germline assignment: CDR1 MNHEY and CDR2 SVGAGI.

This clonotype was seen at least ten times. In nucleotides, the CDR3 is TGTGCCAGCAGCGTGGGCGCGGACACCGGGGAGCTGTTTTTT. Translation: CASSVGADTGELFF. The chain employs TRBV9 and TRBJ2-2; D is unresolved. V lost 2 bases, J lost 3 bases, and 8 bases lay in between. There are 14 residues in the CDR3. Germline V gene lookup returns CDR1 SGDLS and CDR2 YYNGEE.

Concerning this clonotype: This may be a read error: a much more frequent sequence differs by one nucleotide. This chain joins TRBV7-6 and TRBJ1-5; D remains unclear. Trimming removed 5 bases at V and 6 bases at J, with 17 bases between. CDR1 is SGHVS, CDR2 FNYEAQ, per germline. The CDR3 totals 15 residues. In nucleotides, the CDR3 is TGTGCCAGCAGCCCAGCGCATGCTCGAACTCAGCCCCAGCATTTT. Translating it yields CASSPAHARTQPQHF.

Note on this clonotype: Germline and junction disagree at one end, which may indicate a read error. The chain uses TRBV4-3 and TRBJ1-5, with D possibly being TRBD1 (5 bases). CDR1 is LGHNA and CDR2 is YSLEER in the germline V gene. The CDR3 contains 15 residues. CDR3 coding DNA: TGCGCCAGCAGCCGAGACAGATATAGCAATCAGCCCCGGCATTTT. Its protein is CASSRDRYSNQPRHF.